This TCR beta chain emerged from a study of blood T cell repertoires in COVID-19. Study context: From the United States, Italy and Spain came samples of acute and convalescent COVID-19. Sources were T cells, B-cell-depleted T cells, or PBMCs; the material itself was cDNA or gDNA.

Enrollment of patients from Seattle took place during active infection, with longitudinal follow-up. How the authors handled the data: Amplified reference gene primers provided the basis for estimating nucleated cell counts. Clones were sequenced by immunoSEQ multiplex PCR, and TCRdb holds only the in-frame ones, with some missing. That table is the source of V, J and clone size, and D and trimming were worked out from the DNA. The repertoire includes under 450,000 clones, about nine tenths of them detected once, and under 2% sits in the top ten. Trimming cost V 5 bases and J 3 bases; bases outside gene matches: 10. Germline CDR1 LNHDA, CDR2 SQIVND (reference sequence). The CDR3 is 16 residues long.

The specimen was peripheral blood. The receptor's source is a woman in her thirties or forties with COVID-19, enrolled during active disease. This chain uses TRBV19 with TRBJ2-1, with 7 bases fitting TRBD2. CDR3 DNA: TGTGCCAGTAGTCCCTCGGGCGGGAGTAACTACAATGAGCAGTTCTTC. Protein: CASSPSGGSNYNEQFF.